A selection of T cell receptor beta chains follows, all from one sample in a study of blood T cell repertoires in COVID-19. Sequenced by immunoSEQ multiplex PCR; TCRdb stores in-frame clones only, minus some. The repertoire has roughly 180,000 clones, 76% of them found once; the top ten carry around 7.9%. The sample comprised peripheral blood. The receptor set was obtained from a woman between 50 and 59 years old with active or convalescent COVID-19. Both conserved end residues are part of each CDR3. A D gene is named only where the DNA matches it firmly. Clone size, where shown, is once, few, many, or a class for clones that have expanded.

V	length	J	D	size	CDR3	DNA
TRBV19	13	TRBJ1-2	-	-	CASSIGGTRGYTF	TGTGCCAGTAGTATAGGAGGGACTCGTGGCTACACCTTC
TRBV7-9	14	TRBJ1-4	TRBD1	-	CASSHGTDDEKLFF	TGTGCCAGCAGCCACGGGACAGACGATGAAAAACTGTTTTTT
TRBV19	16	TRBJ1-5	TRBD1	-	CASSEQGARGNQPQHF	TGTGCCAGTAGTGAACAGGGGGCGCGAGGCAATCAGCCCCAGCATTTT
TRBV7-3	17	TRBJ2-1	TRBD2	medium-sized	CASSPLGLAGGRNEQFF	TGTGCCAGCAGCCCATTGGGACTAGCGGGGGGGCGCAATGAGCAGTTCTTC
TRBV6-4	16	TRBJ1-2	TRBD1	once	CASSWIRDRGHGGYTF	TGTGCCAGCAGCTGGATCCGGGACAGGGGGCATGGTGGCTACACCTTC
TRBV7-8	15	TRBJ2-3	-	-	CASSLAGRKADTQYF	TGTGCCAGCAGCTTAGCTGGCAGGAAGGCAGATACGCAGTATTTT
TRBV5-6	16	TRBJ2-3	TRBD2	many	CASSRPGLAGADTQYF	TGTGCCAGCAGCCGACCTGGACTAGCGGGAGCAGATACGCAGTATTTT
TRBV27	16	TRBJ2-2	TRBD1	-	CASSSDIGRGSGELFF	TGTGCCAGCAGTTCCGATATTGGCAGGGGGTCCGGGGAGCTGTTTTTT
TRBV7-8	14	TRBJ1-2	-	-	CASSNDSPPYGYTF	TGTGCCAGCAGCAACGACAGCCCGCCCTATGGCTACACCTTC
TRBV5-6	13	TRBJ2-7	-	-	CASSGLGTYEQYF	TGTGCCAGCAGTGGACTTGGGACCTACGAGCAGTACTTC
TRBV6-7	17	TRBJ2-3	TRBD2	few	CASSPQGLAGGTDTQYF	TGTGCCAGCTCACCCCAAGGACTAGCGGGAGGCACAGATACGCAGTATTTT
TRBV4-2	13	TRBJ1-1	-	-	CASSRARGTEAFF	TGTGCCAGCAGCCGAGCCAGGGGCACTGAAGCTTTCTTT
TRBV4-3	15	TRBJ1-5	-	-	CASSQWPGGNQPQHF	TGCGCCAGCAGCCAATGGCCGGGGGGCAATCAGCCCCAGCATTTT
TRBV4-3	17	TRBJ1-3	TRBD1	-	CASSQGAQGTSGNTIYF	TGCGCCAGCAGCCAAGGAGCACAGGGGACTTCTGGAAACACCATATATTTT
TRBV6-2/TRBV6-3	16	TRBJ1-5	-	few	CASSYPPGSGNQPQHF	TGTGCCAGCAGTTACCCTCCAGGGTCGGGCAATCAGCCCCAGCATTTT
TRBV6-5	15	TRBJ1-1	TRBD1	-	CASSRDRSGNTEAFF	TGTGCCAGCAGTCGGGACAGGTCGGGGAACACTGAAGCTTTCTTT
TRBV28	15	TRBJ2-1	TRBD1	once	CASSAPRQGYNEQFF	TGTGCCAGCAGTGCTCCAAGACAGGGGTACAATGAGCAGTTCTTC
TRBV29-1	13	TRBJ2-7	-	-	CSVEVAAPYEQYF	TGCAGCGTTGAGGTAGCGGCCCCATACGAGCAGTACTTC
TRBV30	14	TRBJ2-6	-	few	CAWSGHSGANVLTF	TGTGCCTGGAGTGGACATTCGGGGGCCAACGTCCTGACTTTC